This is a list of T cell receptor beta chains from one sample in a study of tumor-infiltrating lymphocytes in primary liver carcinoma. TCRdb independently ran MiXCR on the multiplex PCR reads; one entry per CDR3 protein. In the table there are over 250,000 distinct CDR3 sequences, around 50% of which are singletons. Sequencing used peripheral blood. These receptors all stem from a woman in her twenties or thirties with primary liver carcinoma and hepatitis B virus infection. Both conserved end residues are part of each CDR3. A D gene is named only where the DNA matches it firmly. The listing skips clone size in some rows; elsewhere it reads once, few, many or a size class.

v_call,d_call,clone_size,j_call,cdr3_aa,cdr3_nt
TRBV7-9,NA,few,TRBJ2-5,CASSLFGGSETQYF,TGTGCCAGCAGCTTATTTGGCGGTTCAGAGACCCAGTACTTC
TRBV6-2/TRBV6-3,NA,NA,TRBJ2-4,CAGSSPYGSYF,TGTGCCGGCAGTTCTCCTTATGGGTCATACTTC
TRBV29-1,NA,NA,TRBJ1-1,CSVKGGVWNTESFF,TGCAGCGTTAAAGGCGGGGTTTGGAACACTGAATCTTTCTTT
TRBV30,NA,NA,TRBJ1-5,CAWSVGPNQPQHF,TGTGCCTGGAGTGTAGGCCCAAATCAGCCCCAGCATTTT
TRBV7-9,NA,few,TRBJ1-4,CASSLTGQINEKLFF,TGTGCCAGCAGCTTGACGGGGCAGATTAATGAAAAATTGTTTTTT
TRBV12-3/TRBV12-4,NA,NA,TRBJ2-5,CASSLRAQWETQYF,TGTGCCAGCAGTTTGCGGGCGCAGTGGGAGACCCAGTACTTC
TRBV29-1,NA,many,TRBJ1-5,CSVLLGGGNQPQHF,TGCAGCGTCCTATTAGGGGGGGGCAATCAGCCCCAGCATTTT
TRBV5-6,NA,many,TRBJ2-5,CASSYLDQGETQYF,TGTGCCAGCAGCTACCTCGACCAGGGGGAGACCCAGTACTTC
TRBV5-6,NA,NA,TRBJ2-7,CARSLREEQYF,TGTGCCAGGAGCTTAAGAGAGGAGCAGTACTTC
TRBV5-1,NA,NA,TRBJ2-7,CTSSLGSGEQYF,TGCACCAGCAGCCTAGGTAGTGGCGAGCAGTACTTC
TRBV6-1,NA,few,TRBJ2-3,CASSTRRGVALPGTQYF,TGTGCCAGCAGTACACGGCGGGGTGTAGCTCTACCAGGGACGCAGTATTTT
TRBV4-2,NA,NA,TRBJ2-5,CANSQGVRETQYF,TGTGCCAACAGCCAAGGGGTCAGGGAGACCCAGTACTTC
TRBV30,NA,few,TRBJ1-1,CAWWTNTEAFF,TGTGCCTGGTGGACGAACACTGAAGCTTTCTTT
TRBV5-1,TRBD1,few,TRBJ1-1,CASSSYAGQVSEAFF,TGCGCCAGCAGCTCCTACGCGGGACAGGTCTCTGAAGCTTTCTTT
TRBV6-1,NA,few,TRBJ2-3,CASSENLDSAQYF,TGTGCCAGCAGTGAAAACCTGGATTCTGCGCAGTATTTT
TRBV6-5,NA,NA,TRBJ2-1,CASSYSPAVLYNEQFF,TGTGCCAGCAGTTACTCTCCCGCTGTCTTATACAATGAGCAGTTCTTC
TRBV6-2/TRBV6-3,TRBD2,NA,TRBJ2-7,CASRLAGGTYEQYF,TGTGCCAGCAGGTTAGCGGGAGGCACCTACGAGCAGTACTTC
TRBV11-2,NA,many,TRBJ2-3,CASSSPGPSTDTQYF,TGTGCCAGCAGTTCTCCGGGACCTAGCACAGATACGCAGTATTTT
TRBV14,NA,few,TRBJ2-1,CASSQVTREINNEQFF,TGTGCCAGCAGCCAAGTTACTCGCGAGATTAACAATGAGCAGTTCTTC
TRBV5-1,TRBD1,NA,TRBJ1-1,CASSLAGQVMNTEAFF,TGCGCCAGCAGCTTAGCCGGACAGGTCATGAACACTGAAGCTTTCTTT
TRBV10-1,NA,NA,TRBJ2-5,CASSEGYQETQYF,TGCGCCAGCAGTGAGGGGTACCAAGAGACCCAGTACTTC
TRBV5-4,TRBD1,NA,TRBJ2-5,CANSPRDRGLVLETQYF,TGTGCCAACAGCCCGAGGGACAGGGGGCTCGTGTTAGAGACCCAGTACTTC